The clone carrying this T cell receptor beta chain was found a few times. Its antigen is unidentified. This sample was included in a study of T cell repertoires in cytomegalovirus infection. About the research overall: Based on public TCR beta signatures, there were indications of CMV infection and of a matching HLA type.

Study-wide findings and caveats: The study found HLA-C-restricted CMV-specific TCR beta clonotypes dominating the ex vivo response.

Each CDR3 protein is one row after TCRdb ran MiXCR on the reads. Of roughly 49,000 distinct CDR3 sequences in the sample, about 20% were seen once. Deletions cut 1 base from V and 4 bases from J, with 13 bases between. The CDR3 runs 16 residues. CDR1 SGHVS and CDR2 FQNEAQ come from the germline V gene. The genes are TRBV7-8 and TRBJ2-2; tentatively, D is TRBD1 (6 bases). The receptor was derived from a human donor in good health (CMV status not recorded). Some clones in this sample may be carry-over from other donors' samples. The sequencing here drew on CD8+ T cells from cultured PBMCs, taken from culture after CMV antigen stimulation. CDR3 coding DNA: TGTGCCAGCAGCTTAGGTCGGCTAGGGGGCACCGGGGAGCTGTTTTTT. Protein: CASSLGRLGGTGELFF.